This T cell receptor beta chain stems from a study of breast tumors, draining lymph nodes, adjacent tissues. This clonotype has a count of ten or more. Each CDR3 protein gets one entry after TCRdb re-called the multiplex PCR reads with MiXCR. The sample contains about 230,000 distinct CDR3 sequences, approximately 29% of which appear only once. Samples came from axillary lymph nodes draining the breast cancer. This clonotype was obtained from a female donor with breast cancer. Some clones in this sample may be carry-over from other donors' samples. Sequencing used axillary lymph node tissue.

The CDR3 region is CSASLGNQPQHF. DNA for the CDR3: TGCAGTGCTAGCCTAGGCAATCAGCCCCAGCATTTT. V and J are TRBV20-1 and TRBJ1-5; D is uncertain. CDR3 size: 12 residues. Trimming stripped 3 bases from V and 2 bases from J, with 5 bases between. The germline V gene encodes CDR1 DFQATT and CDR2 SNEGSKA (reference sequence).